The 26 T cell receptor beta chains listed next were all sequenced from one sample in a study of cytomegalovirus exposure and HLA in healthy donors. Amplification used 60 Vbeta primers and 13 Jbeta primers. Using immunoSEQ multiplex PCR, the repertoire was profiled, and TCRdb retains in-frame clones only, with some absent. The sample records approximately 160,000 clones, more than 70% being singletons. The sequenced material came from PBMCs. These receptors were collected from a boy younger than 10 in good health and CMV-seronegative.

J is TRBJ1-2 and V is TRBV7-2; D call uncertain. The CDR3 consists of 16 residues. Germline V CDR1 and CDR2: SGHTA, FQGNSA. Trimming left V 5 bases short and J 0 bases short, with 16 bases between. The CDR3 sequence: CASSLTYSRPNYGYTF. CDR3 nucleotides: TGTGCCAGCAGCCTAACGTACAGCCGTCCTAACTATGGCTACACCTTC.

For this clone: The sample holds other DNA sequences that translate to the same CDR3. The CDR3 DNA sequence: TGCGCCAGCAGCTTGACAGGGGGCGCCTATGGCTACACCTTC. It encodes CASSLTGGAYGYTF. The chain links TRBV5-1 to TRBJ1-2, with TRBD1 identical over 9 bases. Germline V gene sequence: CDR1 SGHRS, CDR2 YFSETQ. The CDR3 is made up of 14 amino acids. Losses at the gene ends were 1 base for V and 4 bases for J; bases not matched to a gene: 2.

This clone was detected only once. This chain joins TRBV5-1 and TRBJ2-7, with a weak D call TRBD1 (5 bases). This CDR3 spans 13 amino acids. The germline V and J ends were trimmed by 4 bases and 2 bases, with 10 bases remaining between them. The germline V gene encodes CDR1 SGHRS and CDR2 YFSETQ. The CDR3 sequence: CASSIGATYEQYF. CDR3 nucleotides: TGCGCCAGCAGCATAGGGGCTACCTACGAGCAGTACTTC.

This chain links TRBV12-5 with TRBJ1-2; perhaps TRBD1 as D (6 bases). Between the trimmed V and J ends, which lost 5 bases and 4 bases, there was a span of 20 bases. The CDR3 length is 16 residues. Germline values: CDR1 LGHNT, CDR2 FRNRAP. CDR3 residues: CASGPPGSRGSYGYTF. CDR3 in DNA: TGTGCTAGTGGTCCCCCCGGCTCCAGGGGCTCCTATGGCTACACCTTC.

The chain combines TRBV4-1 with TRBJ2-2, with 7 nucleotides matching TRBD1. The CDR3 is 17 residues long. V lost 0 bases to trimming and J lost 4 bases; unmatched junction nucleotides: 8. CDR1 is MGHRA, CDR2 YSYEKL, per germline. CDR3: CASSQDWGTVGTGELFF. The CDR3 DNA is TGCGCCAGCAGCCAAGATTGGGGGACAGTGGGCACCGGGGAGCTGTTTTTT.

This chain joins TRBV28 and TRBJ2-7; 7 bases are a match to TRBD2. Unmatched junction bases numbered 12, after V lost 6 bases and J lost 4 bases. The CDR3 loop spans 15 amino acids. The germline V gene encodes CDR1 MDHEN and CDR2 SYDVKM. The CDR3, as DNA: TGTGCCAGCAGCCCCGTCGGCGGGAGAGAGTACGAGCAGTACTTC. Translation gives CASSPVGGREYEQYF.

The genes are TRBV5-1 and TRBJ2-1, with D perhaps TRBD2 (7 bases). CDR1 is SGHRS and CDR2 is YFSETQ in the germline V gene. Trimming removed 3 bases from V and 10 bases from J, with 14 bases in between. This CDR3 region has 13 residues. The CDR3 region is CASSSWGGGEQFF. In nucleotides, the CDR3 is TGCGCCAGCAGCTCCTGGGGGGGCGGCGAGCAGTTCTTC.

V is TRBV29-1 and J is TRBJ1-2; 10 bases align to TRBD1. Unmatched junction bases numbered 15, after V lost 7 bases and J lost 4 bases. Per germline, CDR1 SQVTM and CDR2 ANQGSEA. CDR3 size: 16 residues. The CDR3 sequence: CSALMRWTGGFYGYTF. The CDR3 coding sequence is TGCAGCGCGCTTATGAGGTGGACAGGGGGATTCTATGGCTACACCTTC.

The rearrangement uses TRBV6-6 and TRBJ2-1; a possible D gene is TRBD2 (6 bases). Looked up from germline, CDR1 is MNHNY and CDR2 is SVGAGI (reference sequence). V was pared by 0 bases and J by 6 bases, with 9 bases between. This CDR3 is 14 amino acids long. CDR3 coding DNA: TGTGCCAGCAGTTACTCGCGTAGCGGCAATGAGCAGTTCTTC. It codes for CASSYSRSGNEQFF.

The genes are TRBV30 and TRBJ1-1, with 11 bases aligning to TRBD1. CDR1 and CDR2 (germline): GTSNPN, SVGIG (reference sequence). The CDR3 runs 16 residues. V was clipped by 1 base and J by 5 bases; unmatched bases: 9. CDR3 DNA: TGTGCCTGGAGTGGACCCCGGACAGGGGGCAAAACTGAAGCTTTCTTT. As protein: CAWSGPRTGGKTEAFF. The variable domain in full, completed from reference TRBV30 and TRBJ1-1, reads SQTIHQWPATLVQPVGSPLSLECTVEGTSNPNLYWYRQAAGRGLQLLFYSVGIGQISSEVPQNLSASRPQDRQFILSSKKLLLSDSGFYLCAWSGPRTGGKTEAFFGQGTRLTVV.

In its sample, this clone was seen once. The chain is built from TRBV5-8 and TRBJ2-3, with 10 bases identical to TRBD2. The CDR3 runs 17 residues. V gave up 4 bases and J gave up 4 bases; unmatched junction bases: 12. Germline V gives CDR1 SGHTS, CDR2 YDEGEE. CDR3 region: CASSTSGRGYMADTQYF. DNA for the CDR3: TGTGCCAGCAGCACCAGCGGGAGGGGTTATATGGCAGATACGCAGTATTTT.

In its sample, this clone was seen once. The genes are TRBV27 and TRBJ2-6; tentative D call: TRBD1 (5 bases). Germline V gene data show CDR1 as MNHEY and CDR2 as SMNVEV (reference sequence). Deletions cut 4 bases from V and 2 bases from J, with 12 bases between. The CDR3 spans 16 residues. The CDR3 protein is CASSYTGPAGANVLTF. The CDR3 DNA is TGTGCCAGCAGTTACACAGGTCCGGCTGGGGCCAACGTCCTGACTTTC.

This clone showed up just a few times. The gene calls are TRBV10-2 and TRBJ2-1, with 14 bases matching TRBD2. The CDR3 length is 17 residues. CDR1 is WSHSY, CDR2 SAAADI, per germline. V lost 5 bases and J lost 0; bases outside the gene matches: 3. Written as DNA, the CDR3 is TGCGCCAGCAGTCCCGGGACTAGCGGGAGCTCCTACAATGAGCAGTTCTTC. Its translation is CASSPGTSGSSYNEQFF.

The CDR3 region is CASSLDPLAGNYEQYF. The CDR3 DNA reads as TGTGCCAGCAGCCTCGACCCACTAGCGGGAAACTACGAGCAGTACTTC. The chain joins TRBV7-3 to TRBJ2-7, with 10 bases lining up with TRBD2. V dropped 5 bases and J dropped 3; count of bases not matched to a gene: 10. CDR3 size: 16 residues. Germline V gene sequence: CDR1 SGHTA, CDR2 FQGTGA.

J is TRBJ1-2 and V is TRBV11-2; 8 nucleotides match TRBD1. This CDR3 comprises 13 residues. Looked up from germline, CDR1 is SGHAT and CDR2 is FQNNGV. V was pared by 1 base and J by 8 bases, with 3 bases of the junction left unmatched. CDR3 loop: CASSLGTGHGYTF. CDR3 coding DNA: TGTGCCAGCAGCTTAGGGACAGGGCACGGCTACACCTTC.

The chain couples TRBV5-1 to TRBJ2-2, with D possibly matching TRBD1 (5 bases). The germline V gene has CDR1 SGHRS and CDR2 YFSETQ. The CDR3 is made up of 16 amino acids. V lost 4 bases to trimming and J lost 5 bases, with 18 bases between them. CDR3 protein: CASSLHFGAFTGELFF. CDR3 DNA sequence: TGCGCCAGCAGCCTCCATTTTGGGGCTTTTACCGGGGAGCTGTTTTTT.

The CDR3 DNA is TGTGCCTGGACTAGCGCGACAAGCTTGGAGTTCTTC. Amino acids: CAWTSATSLEFF. The chain has TRBV7-2 and TRBJ2-1; 9 bases are a match to TRBD2. Germline trimming cut 11 bases from V and 14 bases from J; bases unmatched to any gene: 13. The CDR3 loop spans 12 amino acids. Germline CDR1 and CDR2: SGHTA and FQGNSA. Drawing the rest from reference TRBV7-2 and TRBJ2-1, the complete variable domain is GAGVSQSPSNKVTEKGKDVELRCDPISGHTALYWYRQSLGQGLEFLIYFQGNSAPDKSGLPSDRFSAERTGGSVSTLTIQRTQQEDSAVYLCAWTSATSLEFFGPGTRLTVL.

This clone was recorded once. This sample includes further DNA sequences coding for the same CDR3. In DNA form, the CDR3 reads TGTGCCAGCAGCTTAGGAGCAGGGAACTATGGCTACACCTTC. It is translated as CASSLGAGNYGYTF. The chain employs TRBV7-9 and TRBJ1-2; a possible D gene is TRBD1 (5 bases). Trimming removed 1 base at V and 2 bases at J, with 8 bases between. Germline V CDR1 and CDR2: SEHNR, FQNEAQ (reference sequence). The CDR3 is made up of 14 amino acids.

The CDR3 nucleotides read TGCGCCAGCAGTGAGGCGCCTCCCTCCTACGAGCAGTACTTC. Residues: CASSEAPPSYEQYF. The genes are TRBV5-1 and TRBJ2-7; no definite D call. The CDR3 totals 14 residues. CDR1 is SGHRS and CDR2 is YFSETQ in the germline V gene. V was trimmed by 5 bases and J by 0 bases, leaving 12 bases between them.

In its sample, this clone was seen a few times. V usage is TRBV6-5 and J usage is TRBJ2-5, with TRBD1 matching 7 bases. The J call may not be correct, given that the DNA end is closer to TRBJ2-7. Per germline, CDR1 MNHEY and CDR2 SVGAGI. CDR3 size: 14 residues. For the CDR3, the DNA is TGTGCCAGCAGTTGGCGACAGGGTACCCACGAGCAGTACTTC. Translated: CASSWRQGTHEQYF.

The chain combines TRBV6-1 with TRBJ2-5, with 13 bases that match TRBD2. TRBJ2-7 explains the end of the DNA better; the J call may be wrong. Germline CDR1 reads MNHNS; CDR2 reads SASEGT. The CDR3 contains 21 residues. CDR3 nucleotide sequence: TGTGCCAGCAGTGAAGCGATAACTAGCGGGAGGGGATTAAAATCCACCTACGAGCAGTACTTC. It is translated as CASSEAITSGRGLKSTYEQYF.

This clone has a single count. This chain uses TRBV29-1 with TRBJ1-2; D ambiguous. This CDR3 has 15 amino acids. Trimming pared 0 bases from V and 0 bases from J, leaving 11 bases between. Germline CDR1 is SQVTM and CDR2 is ANQGSEA. Written as DNA, the CDR3 is TGCAGCGTTGAAGATTACACAGCAGCTAACTATGGCTACACCTTC. Protein sequence: CSVEDYTAANYGYTF.

V is TRBV5-6 and J is TRBJ2-7; maybe TRBD2 (6 bases). The V end was cut by 0 bases, the J end by 3 bases, with 16 bases between. CDR3 length: 16 residues. Germline V CDR1 and CDR2: SGHDT, YYEEEE. The DNA of the CDR3 is TGTGCCAGCAGCTTGGCCCCCGGGGGTGAGTACTACGAGCAGTACTTC. It yields the protein CASSLAPGGEYYEQYF.

The rearrangement links TRBV5-6 to TRBJ1-5; 9 bases line up with TRBD1. CDR1 is SGHDT and CDR2 is YYEEEE in the germline V gene. The CDR3 is 15 residues long. The junction had 11 bases not matched to a gene; V was cut back by 2 bases and J by 11 bases. CDR3 in amino acids: CASSFGRQGVEAQHF. DNA for the CDR3: TGTGCCAGCAGCTTTGGACGACAGGGGGTTGAAGCCCAGCATTTT.

J is TRBJ1-5 and V is TRBV10-3; 10 bases map to TRBD1. The CDR3 extends over 14 amino acids. The trim removed 4 bases at V and 7 bases at J, leaving 4 bases unmatched. The V gene's germline CDR1 is ENHRY and CDR2 SYGVKD. CDR3 DNA: TGTGCCATCAGTGGCCGGGACAGGGGCCAGCCCCAGCATTTT. Its protein product is CAISGRDRGQPQHF.

The chain employs TRBV7-2 and TRBJ2-2, with D possibly being TRBD1 (6 bases). The CDR3 sequence is 14 residues long. V lost 3 bases to trimming and J lost 5 bases, with 10 bases between them. CDR1 and CDR2 (germline): SGHTA, FQGNSA. The CDR3 protein is CASSLAGATGELFF. The CDR3 DNA sequence: TGTGCCAGCAGCTTGGCAGGGGCTACCGGGGAGCTGTTTTTT.